This TCR beta chain was found in a study of T cell repertoires in cytomegalovirus infection. Study-level background: Signatures in public TCR beta sequences pointed to both CMV infection and matching HLA type.

The J segment lost 4 bases and the V segment lost 2 bases, leaving 22 bases of the junction unmatched. The CDR3 is 20 residues long. CDR1 is ENHRY, CDR2 SYGVKD, per germline. TCRdb called the reads again in MiXCR, with one record for every CDR3 protein. The sample yields about 340,000 distinct CDR3 sequences, roughly 28% seen once. This clonotype was observed a few times. The antigen remains unidentified. The J gene is TRBJ1-2, the V gene TRBV10-3; 7 bases fit TRBD1. The source is a human donor in good health (CMV status not recorded). Some clones in this sample may be carry-over from other donors' samples. The sample was cultured PBMCs, taken from culture after CMV antigen stimulation. CDR3 DNA: TGTGCCATCAGTGAGCCTGAAACTGAGCCCCGGGACAGCAGACTCTATGGCTACACCTTC. It is translated as CAISEPETEPRDSRLYGYTF.